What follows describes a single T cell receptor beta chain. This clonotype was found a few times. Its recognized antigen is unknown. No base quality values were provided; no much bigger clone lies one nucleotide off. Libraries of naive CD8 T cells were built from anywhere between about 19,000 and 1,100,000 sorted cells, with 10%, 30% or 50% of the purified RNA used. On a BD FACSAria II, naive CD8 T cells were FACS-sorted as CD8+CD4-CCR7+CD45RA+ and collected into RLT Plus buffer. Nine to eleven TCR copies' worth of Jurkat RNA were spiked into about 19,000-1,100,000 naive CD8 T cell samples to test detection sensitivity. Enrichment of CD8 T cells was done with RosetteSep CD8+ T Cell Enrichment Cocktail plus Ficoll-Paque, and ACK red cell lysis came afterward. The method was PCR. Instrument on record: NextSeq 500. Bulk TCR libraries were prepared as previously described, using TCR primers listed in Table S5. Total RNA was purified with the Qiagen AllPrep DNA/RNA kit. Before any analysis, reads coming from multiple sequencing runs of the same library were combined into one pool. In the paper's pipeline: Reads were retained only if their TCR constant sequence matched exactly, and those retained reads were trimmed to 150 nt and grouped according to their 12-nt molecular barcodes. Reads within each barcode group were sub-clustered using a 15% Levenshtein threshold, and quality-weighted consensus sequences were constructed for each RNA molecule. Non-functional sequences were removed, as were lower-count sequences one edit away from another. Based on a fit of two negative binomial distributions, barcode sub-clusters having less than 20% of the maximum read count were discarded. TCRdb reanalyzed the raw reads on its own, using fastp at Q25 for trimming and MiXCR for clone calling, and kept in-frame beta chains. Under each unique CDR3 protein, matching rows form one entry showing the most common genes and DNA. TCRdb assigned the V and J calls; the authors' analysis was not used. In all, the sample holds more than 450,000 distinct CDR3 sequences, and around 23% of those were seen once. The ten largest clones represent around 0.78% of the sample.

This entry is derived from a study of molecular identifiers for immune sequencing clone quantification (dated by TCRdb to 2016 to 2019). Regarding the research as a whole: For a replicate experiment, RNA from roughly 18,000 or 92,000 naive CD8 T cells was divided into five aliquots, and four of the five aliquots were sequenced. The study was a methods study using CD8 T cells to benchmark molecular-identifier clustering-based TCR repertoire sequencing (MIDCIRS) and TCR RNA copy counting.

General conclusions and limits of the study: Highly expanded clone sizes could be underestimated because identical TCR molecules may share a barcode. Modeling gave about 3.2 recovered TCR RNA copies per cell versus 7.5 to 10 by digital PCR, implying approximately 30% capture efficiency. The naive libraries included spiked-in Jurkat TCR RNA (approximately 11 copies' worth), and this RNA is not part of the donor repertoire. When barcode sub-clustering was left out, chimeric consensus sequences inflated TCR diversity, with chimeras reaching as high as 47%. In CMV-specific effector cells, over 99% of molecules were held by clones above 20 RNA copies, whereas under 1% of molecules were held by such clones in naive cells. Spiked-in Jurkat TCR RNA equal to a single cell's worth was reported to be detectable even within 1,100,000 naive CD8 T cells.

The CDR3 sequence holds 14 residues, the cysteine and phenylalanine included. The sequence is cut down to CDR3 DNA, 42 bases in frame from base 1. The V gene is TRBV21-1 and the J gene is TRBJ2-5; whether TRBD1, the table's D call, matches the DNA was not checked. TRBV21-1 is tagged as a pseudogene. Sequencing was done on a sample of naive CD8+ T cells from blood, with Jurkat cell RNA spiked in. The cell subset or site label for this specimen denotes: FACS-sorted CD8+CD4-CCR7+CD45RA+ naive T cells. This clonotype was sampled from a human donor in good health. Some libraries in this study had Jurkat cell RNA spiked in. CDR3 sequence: CASATREGAETQYF. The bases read TGTGCCAGCGCCACCCGGGAGGGGGCGGAGACCCAGTACTTC.